In this sample, the clone carrying this TCR beta chain turned up many times. These data come from a study of blood T cells in healthy people across ages. For the second PCR, which ran for roughly 7 to 11 cycles, a sample-barcoded 5' primer and a J-beta primer mix were used. MiXCR, run by TCRdb on the 5' RACE reads, gives a single entry per CDR3 protein. The sample records hundreds of thousands of distinct CDR3 sequences, approximately 29% being singletons. Material for sequencing was blood. This TCR derives from an elderly woman in good health.

The CDR3 bases are TGCAGTGCCTGGATTAGGGTTCGCGAGACAGATACGCAGTATTTT. Protein product: CSAWIRVRETDTQYF. The chain links TRBV20-1 to TRBJ2-3; D is undetermined. Trimming removed 6 bases from V and 3 bases from J, with 19 bases in between. Germline CDR1 and CDR2: DFQATT and SNEGSKA (reference sequence). This CDR3 comprises 15 residues.